Shown below are 14 T cell receptor beta chains from a single sample sequenced in a study of control samples from healthy donors and cancer patients. Profiled with immunoSEQ multiplex PCR; TCRdb holds only in-frame clones, not every one. The data contain under 150,000 clones, about 90% of them singletons. Material: PBMCs. These receptors originate from a man in his fifties or sixties with head and neck cancer.

J is TRBJ2-5 and V is TRBV5-4; D gene uncertain. The CDR3 consists of 13 residues. Between the trimmed V and J ends, which lost 0 bases and 3 bases, there was a span of 6 bases. Per the germline V gene, CDR1 is SGHNT and CDR2 is YYREEE (reference sequence). The CDR3 region is CASSLVAEETQYF. CDR3 nucleotide sequence: TGTGCCAGCAGCTTGGTTGCGGAAGAGACCCAGTACTTC.

The chain couples TRBV29-1 to TRBJ2-7, with 7 positions matching TRBD1. The germline CDR1 and CDR2 sequences are SQVTM and ANQGSEA. The junction had 17 bases not matched to a gene; V was cut back by 6 bases and J by 0 bases. The CDR3 runs 17 residues. The CDR3: CSVGGTDTQLSSYEQYF. CDR3 DNA: TGCAGCGTGGGTGGGACAGACACTCAATTATCCTCCTACGAGCAGTACTTC.

The CDR3 reads CASSQGLRRQAYEQYF. In nucleotides, the CDR3 is TGTGCCAGCAGCCAAGGACTGAGGCGGCAGGCTTACGAGCAGTACTTC. V gene TRBV3-1 (or the pseudogene TRBV3-2) combines with J gene TRBJ2-7; D ambiguous. This CDR3 is 16 amino acids long. V was cut by 1 base and J by 4 bases, with 17 bases left in between. The germline V gene has CDR1 LGHDT and CDR2 YNNKEL (reference sequence).

This clone was found a few times. The CDR3 region has the DNA TGCAGTGCTGGTCCCTACGAGCAGTACTTC. Its protein product is CSAGPYEQYF. The chain recombines TRBV20-1 with TRBJ2-7; D gene ambiguous. V shed 5 bases and J shed 2 bases, with 4 bases lying between them. CDR3 length: 10 residues. Germline assignment: CDR1 DFQATT and CDR2 SNEGSKA (reference sequence).

The chain couples TRBV7-9 to TRBJ2-7, with 9 positions matching TRBD1. V lost 5 bases and J lost 7; bases outside the gene matches: 9. From germline, CDR1 is SEHNR and CDR2 FQNEAQ (reference sequence). This CDR3 spans 14 amino acids. CDR3 DNA sequence: TGTGCCAGCAGCAAAACAGGGGGCTCGGAAGAGCAGTACTTC. It is translated as CASSKTGGSEEQYF.

This chain connects TRBV7-2 to TRBJ2-6; tentative D call: TRBD2 (6 bases). Germline lookup yields CDR1 SGHTA and CDR2 FQGNSA. The CDR3 contains 17 residues. V lost 5 bases, J lost 0 bases, and 14 bases lay in between. CDR3 residues: CASSLYPGSSGANVLTF. The CDR3 DNA is TGTGCCAGCAGCCTGTACCCCGGGAGCTCTGGGGCCAACGTCCTGACTTTC.

The chain links TRBV7-9 to TRBJ1-2; TRBD1 matches at 9 bases. Trimming at V came to 4 bases and at J to 4 bases, leaving 16 bases not matched to a gene. Germline CDR1 reads SEHNR; CDR2 reads FQNEAQ (reference sequence). The CDR3 contains 18 residues. CDR3 amino acids: CASSSDPGQGPTVYGYTF. The DNA of the CDR3 is TGTGCCAGCAGCTCAGATCCGGGACAGGGCCCTACCGTCTATGGCTACACCTTC.

The DNA of the CDR3 is TGTGCCACCAGCAGCGGTCGTCCCTCCTACGAGCAGTACTTC. This codes for CATSSGRPSYEQYF. The chain joins TRBV15 to TRBJ2-7; no clear D. Germline values: CDR1 LNHNV, CDR2 YYDKDF (reference sequence). Trimming cost V 3 bases and J 0 bases, with 9 bases left between them. The CDR3 spans 14 residues.

The rearrangement links TRBV28 to TRBJ1-4; D is possibly TRBD1 (5 bases). V was trimmed by 5 bases and J by 8 bases, leaving 18 bases between them. The CDR3 spans 15 residues. The germline V gene encodes CDR1 MDHEN and CDR2 SYDVKM. The CDR3 sequence: CASSEVSLGDEKLFF. Here the CDR3 DNA reads TGTGCCAGCAGTGAAGTAAGCCTGGGGGACGAAAAACTGTTTTTT.

The table lists this clone with a few counts. The same CDR3 can be traced to other DNA sequences in this sample. The V call is TRBV6-5, the J call TRBJ2-7; 9 bases map to TRBD1. V dropped 6 bases and J dropped 0; count of bases not matched to a gene: 6. CDR3 length: 15 amino acids. Germline assignment: CDR1 MNHEY and CDR2 SVGAGI. This CDR3 reads CASRTGTGSSYEQYF. The CDR3 coding sequence is TGTGCCAGCAGAACCGGGACAGGGAGCTCCTACGAGCAGTACTTC.

In this sample, this clone turned up a few times. The gene calls are TRBV4-1 and TRBJ1-1; D perhaps matches TRBD1 (5 bases). This CDR3 is built from 14 residues. The V and J ends lost 3 bases and 3 bases respectively, with 11 bases between them. Germline CDR1 is MGHRA and CDR2 is YSYEKL. CDR3 sequence reads: CASSQGGAYTEAFF. In nucleotides, the CDR3 is TGCGCCAGCAGCCAGGGCGGGGCCTACACTGAAGCTTTCTTT.

The genes are TRBV7-6 and TRBJ1-5; 8 nucleotides align to TRBD1. There are 15 residues in the CDR3. Germline V gives CDR1 SGHVS, CDR2 FNYEAQ. Trimming cost V 1 base and J 1 base; bases outside gene matches: 0. The CDR3 DNA reads TGTGCCAGCAGCTTAGGACAGGGGAGCAATCAGCCCCAGCATTTT. It translates to CASSLGQGSNQPQHF.

J is TRBJ1-6 and V is TRBV29-1; D may be TRBD1 (5 bases). CDR3 length equals 14 residues. Trimming shortened V by 4 bases and J by 6 bases, and 13 bases separated the two germline ends. CDR1 is SQVTM and CDR2 is ANQGSEA in the germline V gene. The DNA of the CDR3 is TGCAGCGTTGCAGGAGAGCAGGGTAATTCACCCCTCCACTTT. Residues: CSVAGEQGNSPLHF.

The V call is TRBV10-1, the J call TRBJ2-3, with D possibly TRBD1 on 6 matching bases. V shed 2 bases and J shed 0 bases, with 9 bases lying between them. The CDR3 is made up of 15 amino acids. The V gene's germline CDR1 is WNHNN and CDR2 SYGVQD (reference sequence). CDR3 protein: CASSEGRGSTDTQYF. DNA of the CDR3: TGCGCCAGCAGTGAGGGCAGGGGAAGCACAGATACGCAGTATTTT.